This T cell receptor beta chain was identified in a study of cytomegalovirus exposure and HLA in healthy donors. This clone was seen only once. As yet, its antigen is unknown. The CDR3 spans 18 residues. From germline, CDR1 is MGHDK and CDR2 SYGVNS. The V end was cut by 2 bases, the J end by 0 bases, with 14 bases between. Primers for the PCR totalled 60 Vbeta and 13 Jbeta. Using immunoSEQ multiplex PCR, the repertoire was profiled, and TCRdb retains in-frame clones only, with some absent. The data show 160,000 or so clones, around three quarters seen once. Points from the study as a whole: Later on, a genetic analysis was performed. It linked a missense variant in DCLRE1C with V- and J-gene trimming of TCR beta. It was reported that the classifier diagnosed cytomegalovirus status with high specificity and sensitivity in both the original and validation cohorts.

This TCR was recovered from a woman aged 40 to 50 in good health and CMV-seronegative. The sequencing sample was made of PBMCs. This chain joins TRBV25-1 and TRBJ1-6; a possible D gene is TRBD1 (6 bases). In DNA form, the CDR3 reads TGTGCCAGCAGTGAACACCCACAGGGCCACTCCTATAATTCACCCCTCCACTTT. Translated: CASSEHPQGHSYNSPLHF.